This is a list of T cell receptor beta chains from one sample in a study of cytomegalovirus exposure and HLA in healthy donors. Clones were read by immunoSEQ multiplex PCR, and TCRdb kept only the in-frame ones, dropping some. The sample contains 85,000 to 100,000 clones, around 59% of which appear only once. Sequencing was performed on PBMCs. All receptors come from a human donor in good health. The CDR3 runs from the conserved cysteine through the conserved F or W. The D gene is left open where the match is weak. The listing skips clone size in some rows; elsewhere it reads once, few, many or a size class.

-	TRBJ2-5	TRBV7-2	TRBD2	CASSLVSLRGEETQYF	TGTGCCAGCAGCTTAGTTTCCCTTCGGGGGGAAGAGACCCAGTACTTC
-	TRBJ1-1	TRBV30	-	CAWARDNPLRPFF	TGTGCCTGGGCTCGGGACAACCCGCTGCGCCCTTTCTTT
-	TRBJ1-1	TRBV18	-	CASSPGIGGGTEAFF	TGTGCCAGCTCACCAGGGATTGGGGGAGGGACTGAAGCTTTCTTT
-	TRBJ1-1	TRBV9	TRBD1	CASSQGANTEAFF	TGTGCCAGCTCACAGGGGGCGAACACTGAAGCTTTCTTT
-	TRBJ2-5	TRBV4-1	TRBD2	CASSQRQPRTSGGQETQYF	TGCGCCAGCAGCCAGCGACAACCTCGCACTAGCGGGGGCCAAGAGACCCAGTACTTC
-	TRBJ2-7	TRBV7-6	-	CASSPHANEQYF	TGTGCCAGCAGCCCCCATGCTAACGAGCAGTACTTC
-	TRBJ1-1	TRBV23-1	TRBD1	CASSLKGALNTEAFF	TGCGCCAGCAGTCTTAAGGGGGCCTTAAACACTGAAGCTTTCTTT
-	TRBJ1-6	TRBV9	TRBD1	CASSATGQGVASPLHF	TGTGCCAGCAGCGCTACGGGACAGGGGGTAGCTTCACCCCTCCACTTT
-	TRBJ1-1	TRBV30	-	CAWMGGGRTEAFF	TGTGCCTGGATGGGGGGGGGACGGACTGAAGCTTTCTTT
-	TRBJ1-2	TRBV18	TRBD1	CASSPRGQGADGYTF	TGTGCCAGCTCACCACGTGGACAGGGGGCGGACGGCTACACCTTC
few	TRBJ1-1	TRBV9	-	CASSVGTSGTEAFF	TGTGCCAGCAGCGTCGGGACATCGGGCACTGAAGCTTTCTTT
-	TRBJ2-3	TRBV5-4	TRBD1	CASYTGGADTQYF	TGTGCCAGCTATACAGGGGGCGCAGATACGCAGTATTTT
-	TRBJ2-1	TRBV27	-	CASSLEGPSYNEQFF	TGTGCCAGCAGTTTGGAGGGACCTTCCTACAATGAGCAGTTCTTC
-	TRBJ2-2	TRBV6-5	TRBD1	CASSYSDRGTGELFF	TGTGCCAGCAGTTACTCGGACAGGGGGACCGGGGAGCTGTTTTTT
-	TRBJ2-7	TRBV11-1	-	CASSRDRAAGEQYF	TGTGCCAGCAGCCGTGACAGGGCCGCGGGAGAGCAGTACTTC